This paragraph reports one TCR beta chain. These data are taken from a study of shared clonotypes between healthy human individuals. The study ran the assay at deep level. TCRdb keeps only in-frame clones here, not all; method: immunoSEQ multiplex PCR. This repertoire shows hundreds of thousands of clones, 96% found once; its top ten account for 0.11%. Naive CD8 populations comprised CD45RO-negative cells positively selected for CCR7, excluding terminally differentiated effector memory CD45RA+ cells. Germline values: CDR1 SNHLY, CDR2 FYNNEI. J was trimmed by 5 bases and V by 5 bases; bases with no gene match: 9. The CDR3 totals 17 residues.

Input material: naive CD8+ T cells sorted from blood. The chain joins TRBV2 to TRBJ2-5; TRBD2 aligns across 15 bases. The TCR comes from a woman in her thirties in good health. CDR3 DNA sequence: TGTGCCAGCAGTTACGGACTAGCGGGAGGGCCGGAGGAGACCCAGTACTTC. It codes for CASSYGLAGGPEETQYF. The full variable domain, in which reference TRBV2 and TRBJ2-5 provide the parts outside the CDR3, is EPEVTQTPSHQVTQMGQEVILRCVPISNHLYFYWYRQILGQKVEFLVSFYNNEISEKSEIFDDQFSVERPDGSNFTLKIRSTKLEDSAMYFCASSYGLAGGPEETQYFGPGTRLLVL.